This record concerns one T cell receptor beta chain sequence. The sample originates from a study of T-cell reconstitution after alpha-beta-depleted transplantation in children. Preparation of the TCRbeta library used unique molecular identifiers. MiXCR was run by TCRdb on the PCR reads, yielding one entry per CDR3 protein. The sample shows approximately 200,000 distinct CDR3 sequences, less than 15% of them seen only once. Germline V CDR1 and CDR2: SGHTA, FQGNSA. The CDR3 loop spans 14 amino acids. With 0 bases removed from V and 4 bases from J, the gap between germline ends came to 9 bases. The receptor was derived from a human donor who donated a stem cell graft to a child with acute lymphoblastic leukemia. The material was PBMCs from the stem cell graft donor, obtained from the stem cell graft. This sequence joins TRBV7-2 and TRBJ2-5; possibly TRBD1 for D (6 bases). The CDR3 nucleotides are TGTGCCAGCAGCTTAGCGGGACACGGAGAGACCCAGTACTTC. Its translation: CASSLAGHGETQYF.